Reported below is one TCR beta chain. As yet, its antigen is unknown. The source of the sample is a study of T cells in narcolepsy. At the level of the study: Donors had narcolepsy type 1 or type 2, or were healthy controls.

Generated by immunoSEQ multiplex PCR, the TCRdb table keeps only in-frame clones and is missing some. The sample holds 25,000 to 35,000 clones, roughly nine tenths seen once. V gave up 0 bases and J gave up 3 bases, with 7 bases separating them. The CDR3 consists of 14 residues. Germline lookup yields CDR1 SGHNT and CDR2 YYREEE (reference sequence). Findings and caveats of the study: Comparing one patient's CSF and blood CD4+ clonotypes highlighted HCRT- and TRIB2-specific autoreactive clonotypes. Blood of same and different patients, but not healthy controls, reportedly held recurring autoreactive clonotypes.

The clonotype originates from a human donor with narcolepsy. The J gene is TRBJ1-3, the V gene TRBV5-4; weak D call: TRBD1 (5 bases). Sequencing was performed on CD45RA- memory CD4+ T cells from PBMCs. The CDR3 loop reads CASSLGTNGNTIYF. CDR3 coding DNA: TGTGCCAGCAGCTTGGGGACAAATGGAAACACCATATATTTT. Drawing the rest from reference TRBV5-4 and TRBJ1-3, the complete variable domain is ETGVTQSPTHLIKTRGQQVTLRCSSQSGHNTVSWYQQALGQGPQFIFQYYREEENGRGNFPPRFSGLQFPNYSSELNVNALELDDSALYLCASSLGTNGNTIYFGEGSWLTVV.